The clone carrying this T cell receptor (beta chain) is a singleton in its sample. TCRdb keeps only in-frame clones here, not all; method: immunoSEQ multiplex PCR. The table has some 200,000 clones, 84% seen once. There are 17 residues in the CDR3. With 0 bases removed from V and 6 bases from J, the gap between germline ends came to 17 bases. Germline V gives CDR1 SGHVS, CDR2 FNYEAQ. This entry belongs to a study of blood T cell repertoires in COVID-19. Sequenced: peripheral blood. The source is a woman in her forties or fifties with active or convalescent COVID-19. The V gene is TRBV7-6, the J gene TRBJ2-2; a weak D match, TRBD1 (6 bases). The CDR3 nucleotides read TGTGCCAGCAGCTTAGCGGGACAACAGGTTTTCGCCGGGGAGCTGTTTTTT. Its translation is CASSLAGQQVFAGELFF.